This TCR beta chain was sequenced during a study of blood T cell repertoires in COVID-19. Germline values: CDR1 GTSNPN, CDR2 SVGIG (reference sequence). Trimming shortened V by 0 bases and J by 6 bases, and 9 bases separated the two germline ends. The CDR3 covers 12 residues. Data came from immunoSEQ multiplex PCR; TCRdb stores just in-frame clones and leaves some out. The repertoire includes 150,000 to 200,000 clones, just under 90% of them detected once, and 3.7% sits in the top ten. In its sample, this clone was seen once. The chain links TRBV30 to TRBJ2-7; TRBD1 is a possible D gene (6 bases). The sequencing input was peripheral blood. This sequence was found in a man aged 18 to 35 with active or convalescent COVID-19. In nucleotides, the CDR3 is TGTGCCTGGAGTGTACTAGGGGGCGAGCAGTACGTC. The encoded protein is CAWSVLGGEQYV.